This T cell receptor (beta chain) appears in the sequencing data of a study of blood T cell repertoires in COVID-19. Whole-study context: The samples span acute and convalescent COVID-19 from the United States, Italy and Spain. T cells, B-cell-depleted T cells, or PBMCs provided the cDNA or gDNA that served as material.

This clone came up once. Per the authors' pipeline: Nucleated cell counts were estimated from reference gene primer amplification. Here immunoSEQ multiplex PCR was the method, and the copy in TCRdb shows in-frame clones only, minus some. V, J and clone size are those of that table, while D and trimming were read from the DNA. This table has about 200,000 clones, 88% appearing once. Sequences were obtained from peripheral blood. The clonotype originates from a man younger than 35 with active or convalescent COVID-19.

The CDR3 loop reads CASSLVGGSNSDTQYF. The CDR3 bases are TGTGCCAGCAGCTTGGTTGGGGGCAGCAATTCAGATACGCAGTATTTT. The chain carries TRBV7-3 and TRBJ2-3, with a possible D match to TRBD1 (6 bases). The V gene lost 3 bases and the J gene lost 4 bases, with 17 bases spanning the gap. Looked up from germline, CDR1 is SGHTA and CDR2 is FQGTGA. This CDR3 contains 16 residues.